The clone carrying this T cell receptor (beta chain) is medium-sized within its sample. Its antigen is not known. Until they underwent thyroid surgery, no patient had received any treatment. TCRdb reassembled clones from the PCR reads with MiXCR. In the table there are 25,000 to 30,000 clones, roughly 4% of which are singletons. V was pared by 7 bases and J by 7 bases, with 16 bases between. This CDR3 has 13 amino acids. Germline CDR1 is MNHNS and CDR2 is SASEGT. The sample belongs to a study of metastatic and nonmetastatic thyroid tumors. Study as a whole: It was across blood and tumor or nodule tissue from malignant and benign thyroid patients that repertoires were compared.

Study-wide findings and caveats: Reportedly, malignant thyroid tumors had significantly higher TCR beta diversity than benign nodules, in blood and tumor.

This chain links TRBV6-1 with TRBJ1-1; D is unresolved. The clonotype comes from a male donor with papillary thyroid cancer or a benign thyroid nodule (not recorded which). Some clones in this sample may be carry-over from other donors' samples. Sequencing input: blood. CDR3 sequence reads: CASNPGEGFEAFF. The CDR3 nucleotides are TGTGCCAGCAACCCGGGAGAGGGTTTTGAAGCTTTCTTT.